The T cell receptor (beta chain) described here comes from a study of shared clonotypes between healthy human individuals. Deep was the level used in running the assay. Sequencing used immunoSEQ multiplex PCR; TCRdb keeps in-frame clones, though not all of them. The sample has about 2 million clones; just under 95% are singletons. Naive CD8 cells comprised CD45RO-negative, CCR7-positively selected cells, excluding terminally differentiated effector memory CD45RA+ cells. Looked up from germline, CDR1 is MNHEY and CDR2 is SMNVEV (reference sequence). The CDR3 contains 17 residues. Trimming removed 6 bases at V and 3 bases at J, with 20 bases between.

This receptor was obtained from a man between 18 and 29 years old in good health. The chain recombines TRBV27 with TRBJ1-4, with D tentatively TRBD1 (6 bases). The specimen sequenced was naive CD8+ T cells sorted from blood. The CDR3 nucleotides are TGTGCCAGCAGCGATAGCCCTCGACAGGCAGCTAATGAAAAACTGTTTTTT. It translates to CASSDSPRQAANEKLFF.